This T cell receptor beta chain was identified in a study of blood T cell repertoires in COVID-19. Study at large: From T cells, B-cell-depleted T cells, or PBMCs came the material, which was cDNA or gDNA.

The ends lost 4 bases at V and 4 bases at J; junction bases unmatched: 6. This CDR3 has 16 residues. Germline V gives CDR1 MNHNS, CDR2 SASEGT. Libraries were prepared by immunoSEQ multiplex PCR; TCRdb keeps only in-frame clonotypes and omits some of them. The table records 450,000 to 500,000 clones, around 85% of them present only once. The age range of participants was 18 to 89 years, with residence in approximately 25 US areas. Donors were grouped by their self-reported clinical history. Either two negative PCRs, clearance, or symptom resolution qualified Cohort 3 donors as recovered. This clonotype originated in a woman aged 55 to 70 who had recovered from COVID-19. Source material: PBMCs or T cells enriched from blood (not recorded which). The chain links TRBV6-1 to TRBJ1-4; 10 bases are a match to TRBD1. The CDR3: CASSGQGAQVNEKLFF. For the CDR3, the DNA is TGTGCCAGCAGTGGACAGGGGGCGCAGGTTAATGAAAAACTGTTTTTT.